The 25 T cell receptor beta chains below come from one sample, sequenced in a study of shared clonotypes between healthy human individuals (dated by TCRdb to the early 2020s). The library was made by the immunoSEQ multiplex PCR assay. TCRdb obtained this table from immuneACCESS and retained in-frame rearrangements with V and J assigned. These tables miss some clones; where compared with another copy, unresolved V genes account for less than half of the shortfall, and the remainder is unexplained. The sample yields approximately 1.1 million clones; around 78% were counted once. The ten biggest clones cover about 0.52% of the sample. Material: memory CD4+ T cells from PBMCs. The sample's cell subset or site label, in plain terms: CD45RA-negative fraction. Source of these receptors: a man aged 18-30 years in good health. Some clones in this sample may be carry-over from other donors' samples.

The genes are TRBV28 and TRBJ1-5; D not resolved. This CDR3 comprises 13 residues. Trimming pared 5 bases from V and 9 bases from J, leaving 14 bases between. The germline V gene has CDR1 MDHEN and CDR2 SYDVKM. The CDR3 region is CASSPLRAAPQHF. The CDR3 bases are TGTGCCAGCAGTCCCCTCAGAGCAGCGCCCCAGCATTTT.

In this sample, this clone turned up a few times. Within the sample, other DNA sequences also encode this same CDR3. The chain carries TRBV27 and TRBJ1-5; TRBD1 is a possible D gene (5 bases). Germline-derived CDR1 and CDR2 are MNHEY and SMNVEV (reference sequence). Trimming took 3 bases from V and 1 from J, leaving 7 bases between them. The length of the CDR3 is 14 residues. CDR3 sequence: CASSLGDSNQPQHF. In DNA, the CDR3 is TGTGCCAGCAGTTTGGGGGACAGCAATCAGCCCCAGCATTTT.

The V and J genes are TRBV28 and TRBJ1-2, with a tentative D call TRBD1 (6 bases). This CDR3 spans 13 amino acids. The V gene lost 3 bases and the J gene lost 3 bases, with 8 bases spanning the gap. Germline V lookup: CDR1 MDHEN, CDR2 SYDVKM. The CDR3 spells CASSLGAHYGYTF. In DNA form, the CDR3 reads TGTGCCAGCAGTTTGGGGGCCCACTATGGCTACACCTTC.

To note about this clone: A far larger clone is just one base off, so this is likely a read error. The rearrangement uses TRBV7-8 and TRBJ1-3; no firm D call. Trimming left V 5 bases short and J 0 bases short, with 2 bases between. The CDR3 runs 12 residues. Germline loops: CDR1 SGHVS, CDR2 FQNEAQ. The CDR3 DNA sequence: TGTGCCAGCAGCGACTCTGGAAACACCATATATTTT. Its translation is CASSDSGNTIYF.

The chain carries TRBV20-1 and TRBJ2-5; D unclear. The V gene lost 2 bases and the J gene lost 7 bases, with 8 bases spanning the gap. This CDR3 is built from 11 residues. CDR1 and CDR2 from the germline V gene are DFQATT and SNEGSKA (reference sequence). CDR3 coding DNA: TGCAGTGCTAGACCCCCGCTGACCCAGTACTTC. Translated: CSARPPLTQYF.

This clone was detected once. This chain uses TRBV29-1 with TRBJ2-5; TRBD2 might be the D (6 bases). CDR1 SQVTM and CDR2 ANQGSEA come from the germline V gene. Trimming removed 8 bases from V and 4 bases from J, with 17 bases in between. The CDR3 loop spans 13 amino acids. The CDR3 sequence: CSRRLGGSETQYF. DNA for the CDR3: TGCAGCAGGCGACTAGGAGGATCAGAGACCCAGTACTTC.

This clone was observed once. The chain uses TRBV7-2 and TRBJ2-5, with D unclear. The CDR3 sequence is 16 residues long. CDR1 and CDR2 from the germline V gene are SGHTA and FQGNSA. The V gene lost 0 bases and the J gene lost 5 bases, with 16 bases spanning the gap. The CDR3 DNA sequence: TGTGCCAGCAGCTTAGCACGTGGGTTCGGATGGGAGACCCAGTACTTC. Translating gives CASSLARGFGWETQYF.

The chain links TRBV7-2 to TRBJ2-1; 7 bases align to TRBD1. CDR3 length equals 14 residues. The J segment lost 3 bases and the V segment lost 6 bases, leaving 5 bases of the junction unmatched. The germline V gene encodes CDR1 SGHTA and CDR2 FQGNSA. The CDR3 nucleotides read TGTGCCAGCAGTCCGGGACAGAGCTACAATGAGCAGTTCTTC. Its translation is CASSPGQSYNEQFF.

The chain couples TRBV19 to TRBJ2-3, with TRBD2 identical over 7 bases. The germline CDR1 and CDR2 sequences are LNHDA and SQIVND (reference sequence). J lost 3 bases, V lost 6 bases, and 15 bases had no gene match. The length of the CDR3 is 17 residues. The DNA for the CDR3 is TGTGCCAGTAGAAACAACGCCCGGGGGGTTGGAACAGATACGCAGTATTTT. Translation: CASRNNARGVGTDTQYF.

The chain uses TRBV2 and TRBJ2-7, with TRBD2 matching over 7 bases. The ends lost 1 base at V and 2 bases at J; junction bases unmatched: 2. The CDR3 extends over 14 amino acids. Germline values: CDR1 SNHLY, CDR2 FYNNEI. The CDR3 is CASSEVGGAYEQYF. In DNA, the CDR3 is TGTGCCAGCAGTGAAGTGGGAGGGGCCTACGAGCAGTACTTC.

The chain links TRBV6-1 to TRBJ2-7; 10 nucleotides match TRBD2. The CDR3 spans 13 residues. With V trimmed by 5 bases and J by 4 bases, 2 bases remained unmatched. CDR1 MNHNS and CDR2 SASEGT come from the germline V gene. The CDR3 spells CASSRTSGYEQYF. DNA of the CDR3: TGTGCCAGCAGTAGGACTAGCGGATACGAGCAGTACTTC.

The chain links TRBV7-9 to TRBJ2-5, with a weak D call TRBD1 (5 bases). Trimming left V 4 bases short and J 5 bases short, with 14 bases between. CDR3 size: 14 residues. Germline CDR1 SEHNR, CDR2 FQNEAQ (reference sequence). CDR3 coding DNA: TGTGCCAGCAGCTCAAGCAGGGTGGGGGAGACCCAGTACTTC. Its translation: CASSSSRVGETQYF.

CDR3 DNA sequence: TGTGCCAGCAGCTCCCGGTGGGGTTCTGGGTACGAGCAGTACTTC. This translates into CASSSRWGSGYEQYF. The J gene is TRBJ2-7, the V gene TRBV7-8; no definite D call. Trimming shortened V by 4 bases and J by 4 bases, and 17 bases separated the two germline ends. Looked up from germline, CDR1 is SGHVS and CDR2 is FQNEAQ. This CDR3 comprises 15 residues.

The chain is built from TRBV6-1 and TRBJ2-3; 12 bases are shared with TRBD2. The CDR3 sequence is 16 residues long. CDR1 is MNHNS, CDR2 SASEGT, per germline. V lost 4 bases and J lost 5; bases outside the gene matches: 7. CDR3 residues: CASSGRTSGAGDTQYF. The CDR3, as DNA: TGTGCCAGCAGTGGACGGACTAGCGGGGCGGGAGATACGCAGTATTTT.

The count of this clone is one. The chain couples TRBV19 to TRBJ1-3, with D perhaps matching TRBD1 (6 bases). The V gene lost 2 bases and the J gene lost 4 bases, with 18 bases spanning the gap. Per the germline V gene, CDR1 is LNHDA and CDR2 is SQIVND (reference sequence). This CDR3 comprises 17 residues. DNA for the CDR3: TGTGCCAGTAGTATACAGAGGACAGCCTTATCCGGAAACACCATATATTTT. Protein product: CASSIQRTALSGNTIYF.

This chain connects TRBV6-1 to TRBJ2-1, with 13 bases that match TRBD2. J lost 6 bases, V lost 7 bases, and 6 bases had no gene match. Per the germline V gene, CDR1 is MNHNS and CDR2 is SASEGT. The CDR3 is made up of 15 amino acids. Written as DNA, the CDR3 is TGTGCCAGCAAGAAACTAGCGGGAGGGCCCAATGAGCAGTTCTTC. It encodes CASKKLAGGPNEQFF.

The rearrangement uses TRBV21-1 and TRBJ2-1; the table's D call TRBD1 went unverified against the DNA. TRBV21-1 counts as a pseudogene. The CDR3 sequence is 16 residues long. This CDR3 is CASSNHTGVPYNEQFF. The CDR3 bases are TGTGCCAGCAGCAATCATACAGGGGTCCCCTACAATGAGCAGTTCTTC.

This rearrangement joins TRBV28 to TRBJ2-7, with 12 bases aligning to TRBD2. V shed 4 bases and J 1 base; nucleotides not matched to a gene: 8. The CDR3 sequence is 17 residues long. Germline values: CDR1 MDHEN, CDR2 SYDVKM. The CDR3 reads CASSSLRTSGISYEQYF. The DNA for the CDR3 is TGTGCCAGCAGTTCTTTACGGACTAGCGGGATTTCCTACGAGCAGTACTTC.

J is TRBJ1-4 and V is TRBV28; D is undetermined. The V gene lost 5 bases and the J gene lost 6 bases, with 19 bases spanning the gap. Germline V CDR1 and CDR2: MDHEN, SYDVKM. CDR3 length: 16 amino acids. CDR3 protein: CASSPDGRIRDEKLFF. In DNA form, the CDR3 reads TGTGCCAGCAGTCCCGACGGGAGAATTCGCGATGAAAAACTGTTTTTT.

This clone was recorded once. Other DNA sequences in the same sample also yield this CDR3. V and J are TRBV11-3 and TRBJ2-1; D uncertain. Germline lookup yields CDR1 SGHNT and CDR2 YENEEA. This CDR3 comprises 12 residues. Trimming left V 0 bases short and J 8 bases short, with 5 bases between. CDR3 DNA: TGTGCCAGCAGCTTAGATAGGGATGAGCAGTTCTTC. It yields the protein CASSLDRDEQFF.

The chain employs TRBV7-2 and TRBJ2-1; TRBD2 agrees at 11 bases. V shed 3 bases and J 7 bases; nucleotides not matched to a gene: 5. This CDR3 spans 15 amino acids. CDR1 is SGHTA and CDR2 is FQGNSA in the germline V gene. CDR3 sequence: CASSFSGRGGNEQFF. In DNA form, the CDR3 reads TGTGCCAGCAGCTTTAGCGGGAGGGGGGGGAATGAGCAGTTCTTC.

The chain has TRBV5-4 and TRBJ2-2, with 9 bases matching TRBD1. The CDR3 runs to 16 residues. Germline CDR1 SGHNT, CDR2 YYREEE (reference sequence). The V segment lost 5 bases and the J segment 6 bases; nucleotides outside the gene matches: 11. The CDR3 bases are TGTGCCAGCAGACTGGGACAGGGAGCATTAGCCGGGGAGCTGTTTTTT. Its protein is CASRLGQGALAGELFF.

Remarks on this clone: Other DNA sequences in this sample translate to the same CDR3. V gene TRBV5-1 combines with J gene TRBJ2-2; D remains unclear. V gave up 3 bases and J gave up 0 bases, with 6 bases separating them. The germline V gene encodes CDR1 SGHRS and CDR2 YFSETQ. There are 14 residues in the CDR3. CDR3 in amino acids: CASSSLANTGELFF. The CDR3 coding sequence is TGCGCCAGCAGCTCCCTCGCGAACACCGGGGAGCTGTTTTTT.

The CDR3: CAISGTGDEKLFF. In DNA form, the CDR3 reads TGTGCCATCAGTGGGACAGGGGACGAAAAACTGTTTTTT. J is TRBJ1-4 and V is TRBV10-3; 9 bases line up with TRBD1. Losses at the gene ends were 4 bases for V and 8 bases for J; bases not matched to a gene: 2. Germline CDR1 ENHRY, CDR2 SYGVKD. The CDR3 is 13 residues long.

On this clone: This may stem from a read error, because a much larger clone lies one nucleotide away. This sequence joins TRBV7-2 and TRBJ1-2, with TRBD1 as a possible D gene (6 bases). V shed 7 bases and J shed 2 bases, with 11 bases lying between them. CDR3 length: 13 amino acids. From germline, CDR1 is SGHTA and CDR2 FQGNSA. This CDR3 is CASTPDRNYGYTF. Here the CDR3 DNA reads TGTGCCAGCACCCCGGACAGAAACTATGGCTACACCTTC. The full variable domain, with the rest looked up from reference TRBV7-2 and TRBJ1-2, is GAGVSQSPSNKVTEKGKDVELRCDPISGHTALYWYRQSLGQGLEFLIYFQGNSAPDKSGLPSDRFSAERTGGSVSTLTIQRTQQEDSAVYLCASTPDRNYGYTFGSGTRLTVV.